These 12 T cell receptor beta chains share one sample of origin, sequenced in a study of a mutant IDH1 vaccine in newly diagnosed glioma. No antigens are known for them. The sample's time point: week 35, safety follow-up. A 20-mer mutant IDH1 peptide at 300 ug was injected subcutaneously with topical imiquimod. The repertoire was sequenced with immunoSEQ multiplex PCR; TCRdb's copy has only in-frame clones and lacks some. The sample carries about 32,000 clones, approximately 80% recorded once. This sample comprised PBMCs, obtained from a glioma patient whose treatment included an IDH1 peptide vaccine. Receptors were obtained from a woman in her thirties or forties with glioma.

The rearrangement links TRBV19 to TRBJ2-7; D may be TRBD1 (5 bases). V was cut by 8 bases and J by 1 base, with 9 bases left in between. Germline CDR1 is LNHDA and CDR2 is SQIVND (reference sequence). CDR3 length equals 12 residues. CDR3 sequence reads: CASRRVSYEQYF. CDR3 coding DNA: TGTGCCAGTCGCAGGGTTTCCTACGAGCAGTACTTC.

The genes are TRBV20-1 and TRBJ2-1; D call uncertain. V shed 3 bases and J shed 13 bases, with 13 bases lying between them. Germline V CDR1 and CDR2: DFQATT, SNEGSKA (reference sequence). CDR3 size: 11 residues. CDR3 bases: TGCAGTGCTAGTCAACCTGGGATACAGTTCTTC. This gives the protein CSASQPGIQFF.

V is TRBV6-6 and J is TRBJ2-1, with 11 bases matching TRBD2. In germline, CDR1 is MNHNY, CDR2 SVGAGI (reference sequence). V gave up 11 bases and J gave up 8 bases; unmatched junction bases: 8. The CDR3 has 13 amino acids. The CDR3 bases are TGTGCCGTTACGGGACTAGCGGTTTATGAGCAGTTCTTC. Translation: CAVTGLAVYEQFF.

The chain joins TRBV4-3 to TRBJ2-6, with D uncertain. The CDR3 has 14 residues. Trimming stripped 3 bases from V and 3 bases from J, with 6 bases between. Germline-derived CDR1 and CDR2 are LGHNA and YSLEER. CDR3 coding DNA: TGCGCCAGCAGCCAGGGGTTTGGGGCCAACGTCCTGACTTTC. Its translation: CASSQGFGANVLTF.

The chain joins TRBV5-4 to TRBJ2-1, with D maybe TRBD2 (7 bases). This CDR3 comprises 13 residues. Germline V gene sequence: CDR1 SGHNT, CDR2 YYREEE (reference sequence). V lost 6 bases and J 7 bases, leaving 14 bases between the germline ends. CDR3 sequence: CASNPAGANEQFF. In nucleotides, the CDR3 is TGTGCCAGCAACCCCGCGGGGGCAAATGAGCAGTTCTTC.

This clone came up once. The chain is built from TRBV13 and TRBJ1-4, with D tentatively TRBD1 (5 bases). This CDR3 contains 15 residues. Germline-derived CDR1 and CDR2 are PRHDT and FYEKMQ (reference sequence). V dropped 5 bases and J dropped 5 bases, with 15 bases sitting between them. The CDR3 here is CASSPRGEGNEKLFF. Here the CDR3 DNA reads TGTGCCAGCAGCCCCCGGGGCGAGGGGAATGAAAAACTGTTTTTT.

The V call is TRBV5-1, the J call TRBJ2-3; 8 bases fit TRBD1. Germline assignment: CDR1 SGHRS and CDR2 YFSETQ. The CDR3 runs to 14 residues. V lost 7 bases to trimming and J lost 2 bases; unmatched junction nucleotides: 6. The CDR3 region is CASARTGFTDTQYF. DNA for the CDR3: TGCGCCAGCGCCAGGACAGGGTTCACAGATACGCAGTATTTT.

This clone appeared a few times. The gene calls are TRBV4-2 and TRBJ2-7, with 9 bases matching TRBD1. CDR3 size: 15 residues. Unmatched junction bases numbered 4, after V lost 1 base and J lost 3 bases. CDR1 is LGHNA, CDR2 YNFKEQ, per germline. This CDR3 reads CASSQVGTGNYEQYF. DNA for the CDR3: TGTGCCAGCAGCCAAGTGGGGACAGGGAACTACGAGCAGTACTTC.

V gene TRBV19 combines with J gene TRBJ1-2; the D is unclear. The CDR3 consists of 14 residues. The V and J ends lost 5 bases and 4 bases respectively, with 14 bases between them. Germline loops: CDR1 LNHDA, CDR2 SQIVND (reference sequence). The CDR3 sequence is CASSESVETYGYTF. DNA for the CDR3: TGTGCCAGTAGTGAGTCGGTGGAAACCTATGGCTACACCTTC.

The V call is TRBV7-2, the J call TRBJ1-2; D gene unclear. CDR3 size: 13 residues. Trimming cost V 4 bases and J 2 bases, with 8 bases left between them. The germline V gene encodes CDR1 SGHTA and CDR2 FQGNSA. The CDR3 region is CASSSYKNYGYTF. CDR3 coding DNA: TGTGCCAGCAGCTCCTATAAAAACTATGGCTACACCTTC.

This clone appeared a single time. The chain joins TRBV9 to TRBJ2-1; no reliable D call. There are 16 residues in the CDR3. The V and J ends lost 4 bases and 8 bases respectively, with 22 bases between them. From germline, CDR1 is SGDLS and CDR2 YYNGEE. The CDR3 region has the DNA TGTGCCAGCAGCCCCTCCGTTGGGCTACCCAACCATGAGCAGTTCTTC. Residues: CASSPSVGLPNHEQFF.

The chain links TRBV27 to TRBJ1-6; D is perhaps TRBD1 (5 bases). Trimming left V 0 bases short and J 6 bases short, with 12 bases between. The CDR3 spans 16 residues. Germline CDR1 MNHEY, CDR2 SMNVEV (reference sequence). The CDR3 spells CASSLSARVGNSPLHF. CDR3 coding DNA: TGTGCCAGCAGTTTATCTGCCAGGGTGGGTAATTCACCCCTCCACTTT.